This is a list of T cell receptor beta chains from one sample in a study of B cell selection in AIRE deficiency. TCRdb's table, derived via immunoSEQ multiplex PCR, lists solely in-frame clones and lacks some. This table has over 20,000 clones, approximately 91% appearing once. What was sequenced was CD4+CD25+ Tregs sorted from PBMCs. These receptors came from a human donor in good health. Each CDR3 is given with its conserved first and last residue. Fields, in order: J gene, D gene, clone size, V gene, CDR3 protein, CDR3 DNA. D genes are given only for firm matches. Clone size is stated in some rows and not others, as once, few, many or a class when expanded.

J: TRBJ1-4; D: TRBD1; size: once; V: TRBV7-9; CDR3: CASSSGQGNEKLFF; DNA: TGTGCCAGCAGCTCTGGACAGGGGAATGAAAAACTGTTTTTT
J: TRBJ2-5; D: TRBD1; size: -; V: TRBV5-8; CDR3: CASSPQGGARKTQYF; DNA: TGTGCCAGCAGCCCCCAAGGGGGCGCGAGGAAGACCCAGTACTTC
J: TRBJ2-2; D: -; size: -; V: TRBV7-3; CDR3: CASSLQDGPTGELFF; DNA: TGTGCCAGCAGCCTCCAAGACGGGCCCACCGGGGAGCTGTTTTTT
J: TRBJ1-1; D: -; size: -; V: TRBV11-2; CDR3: CASSLREPNTEAFF; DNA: TGTGCCAGCAGCTTGCGTGAACCGAACACTGAAGCTTTCTTT
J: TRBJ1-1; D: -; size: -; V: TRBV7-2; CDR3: CASSFRLVTNTEAFF; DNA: TGTGCCAGCAGCTTCCGATTAGTCACGAACACTGAAGCTTTCTTT
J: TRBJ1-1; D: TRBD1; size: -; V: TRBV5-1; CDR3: CASGRQGLNTEAFF; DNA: TGCGCCAGCGGGAGACAGGGACTGAACACTGAAGCTTTCTTT
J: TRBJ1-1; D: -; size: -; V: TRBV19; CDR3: CASTYFPNTEAFF; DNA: TGTGCCAGCACATACTTTCCGAACACTGAAGCTTTCTTT
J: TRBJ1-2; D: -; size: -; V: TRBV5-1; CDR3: CASSLSSGFNYGCTF; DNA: TGCGCCAGCAGCTTGAGCTCAGGATTTAACTATGGCTGCACCTTC
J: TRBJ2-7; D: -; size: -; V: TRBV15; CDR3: CATSRDQGLEQYF; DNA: TGTGCCACCAGCAGAGACCAGGGGTTAGAGCAGTACTTC
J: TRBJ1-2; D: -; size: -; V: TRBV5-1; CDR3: CASSPRFHGNYGYTF; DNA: TGCGCCAGCAGCCCCAGGTTCCACGGTAACTATGGCTACACCTTC
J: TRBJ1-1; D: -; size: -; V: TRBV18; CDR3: CASSRVRQSNTEAFF; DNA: TGTGCCAGTTCACGGGTAAGACAGTCGAACACTGAAGCTTTCTTT
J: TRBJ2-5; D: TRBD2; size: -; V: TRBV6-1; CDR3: CASSATLAGGQTQYF; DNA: TGTGCCAGCAGTGCGACCCTAGCGGGAGGCCAGACCCAGTACTTC
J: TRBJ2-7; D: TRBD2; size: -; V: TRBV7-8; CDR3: CASSFLGLAGVSEQYF; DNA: TGTGCCAGCAGCTTCCTAGGACTAGCGGGAGTAAGCGAGCAGTACTTC
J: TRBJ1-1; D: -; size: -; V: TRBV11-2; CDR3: CASSLGAGLNTEAFF; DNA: TGTGCCAGCAGCTTAGGGGCAGGTCTGAACACTGAAGCTTTCTTT
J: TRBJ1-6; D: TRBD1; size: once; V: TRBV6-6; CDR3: CASSSRTGESPLHF; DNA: TGTGCCAGCAGTTCCCGGACAGGAGAGTCACCCCTCCACTTT
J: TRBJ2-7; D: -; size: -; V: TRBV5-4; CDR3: CASSPPGSYEQYF; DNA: TGTGCCAGCAGCCCACCAGGATCCTACGAGCAGTACTTC
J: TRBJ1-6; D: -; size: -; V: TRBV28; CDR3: CASSLSRLGGGTYNSPLHF; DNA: TGTGCCAGCAGTTTATCCCGGCTGGGAGGGGGGACCTATAATTCACCCCTCCACTTT
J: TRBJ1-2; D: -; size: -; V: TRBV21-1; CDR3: CASSRHLISYGYTF; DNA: TGTGCCAGCAGCAGGCACCTAATTTCTTATGGCTACACCTTC
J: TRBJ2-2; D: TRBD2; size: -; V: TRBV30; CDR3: CACQTSVTGELFF; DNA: TGTGCCTGTCAGACTAGCGTCACCGGGGAGCTGTTTTTT
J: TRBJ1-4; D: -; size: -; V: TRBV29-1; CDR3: CSVGQARDEKLFF; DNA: TGCAGCGTTGGGCAGGCCCGGGATGAAAAACTGTTTTTT
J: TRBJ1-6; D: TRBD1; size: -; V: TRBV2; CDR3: CATQGANSPLHF; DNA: TGTGCCACTCAGGGGGCGAATTCACCCCTCCACTTT
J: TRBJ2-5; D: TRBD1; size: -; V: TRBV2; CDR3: CASSESRGRETQYF; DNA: TGTGCCAGCAGTGAAAGCAGGGGGCGGGAGACCCAGTACTTC
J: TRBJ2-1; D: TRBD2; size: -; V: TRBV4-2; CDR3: CASSPGTSGGGNEQFF; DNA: TGTGCCAGCAGCCCGGGGACTAGCGGGGGGGGAAATGAGCAGTTCTTC
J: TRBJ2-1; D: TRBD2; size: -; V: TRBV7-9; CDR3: CASRTIAGGSYNEQFF; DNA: TGTGCCAGCAGGACCATAGCGGGAGGCTCCTACAATGAGCAGTTCTTC
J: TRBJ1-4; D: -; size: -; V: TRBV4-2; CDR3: CASSSATNEKLFF; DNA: TGTGCCAGCAGCTCCGCAACTAATGAAAAACTGTTTTTT
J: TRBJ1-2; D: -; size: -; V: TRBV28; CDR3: CASRTGAGVGGPGYTF; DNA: TGTGCCAGCAGGACCGGGGCAGGGGTTGGTGGACCTGGCTACACCTTC
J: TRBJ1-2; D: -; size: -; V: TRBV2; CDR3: CASISYQGLGSYGYTF; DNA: TGTGCCAGTATTTCTTATCAAGGATTGGGATCCTATGGCTACACCTTC
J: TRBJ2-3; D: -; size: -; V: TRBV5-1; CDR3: CASRQKTSTDTQYF; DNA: TGCGCCAGCAGACAGAAAACTAGCACAGATACGCAGTATTTT
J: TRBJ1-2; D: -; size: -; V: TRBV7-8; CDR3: CASSLAGFRGRANYGYTF; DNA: TGTGCCAGCAGCTTAGCGGGTTTCAGGGGCCGTGCTAACTATGGCTACACCTTC
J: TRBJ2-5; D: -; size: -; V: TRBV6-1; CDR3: CASRWNYQETQYF; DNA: TGTGCCAGCAGATGGAACTACCAAGAGACCCAGTACTTC
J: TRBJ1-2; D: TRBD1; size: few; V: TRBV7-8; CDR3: CASSLGQVSLGYGYTF; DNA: TGTGCCAGCAGCTTGGGACAGGTATCCTTAGGCTATGGCTACACCTTC
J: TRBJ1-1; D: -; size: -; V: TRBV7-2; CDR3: CASSLVQGAWAFF; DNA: TGTGCCAGCAGCTTAGTCCAGGGCGCCTGGGCTTTCTTT
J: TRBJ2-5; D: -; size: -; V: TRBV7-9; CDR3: CASSLGTLREEETQYF; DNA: TGTGCCAGCAGCTTGGGGACTCTTAGAGAAGAAGAGACCCAGTACTTC
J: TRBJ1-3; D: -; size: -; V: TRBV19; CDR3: CASSQQSSGNTIYF; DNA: TGTGCCAGTAGTCAACAGAGCTCTGGAAACACCATATATTTT
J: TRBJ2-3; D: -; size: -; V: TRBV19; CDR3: CASSIERGASTQYF; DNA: TGTGCCAGTAGTATAGAACGGGGAGCGTCGACGCAGTATTTT
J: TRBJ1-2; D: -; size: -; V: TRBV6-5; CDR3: CASSKGTGGYTF; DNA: TGTGCCAGCAGTAAGGGGACGGGGGGCTACACCTTC